The clone carrying this T cell receptor (beta chain) has at least ten counts. Its antigen is still unknown. Germline V gene data show CDR1 as SGDLS and CDR2 as YYNGEE. The CDR3 covers 14 residues. Trimming cost V 4 bases and J 5 bases, with 15 bases left between them. TCRdb re-derived calls from the 5' RACE reads in MiXCR, one entry per CDR3 protein. The sample lists about 370,000 distinct CDR3 sequences; around a tenth were seen once. The sample originates from a study of T cells after yellow fever vaccination. Study findings and constraints: A weaker but faster secondary response was observed, peaking on day 5 versus 15. Some clonotypes were seen in both the CD4 and the CD8 compartments. These made up a small share and likely arose from convergent recombination.

J is TRBJ2-5 and V is TRBV9; tentatively, D is TRBD2 (5 bases). This receptor was taken from a man younger than 35 who received the YFV17D yellow fever vaccine. This specimen consisted of PBMCs, obtained on the day of the first yellow fever vaccination. CDR3 sequence (DNA): TGTGCCAGCAGCTCCAGACTGGGCGGGGAGACCCAGTACTTC. It is translated as CASSSRLGGETQYF.